A selection of T cell receptor beta chains follows, all from one sample in a study of cytomegalovirus exposure and HLA in healthy donors. Clones were read by immunoSEQ multiplex PCR, and TCRdb kept only the in-frame ones, dropping some. The sample shows under 150,000 clones, 70% to 90% of them seen only once. The sample comprised PBMCs. The receptors originated from a man aged 40-50 years in good health and CMV-seronegative. CDR3s include the opening cysteine and the closing phenylalanine or tryptophan. D genes are given only for firm matches. Rows give clone size only sometimes, using once, few, many, or a class for an expanded clone.

j_gene	v_gene	abundance	d_gene	CDR3aa	CDR3nt
TRBJ2-3	TRBV15	NA	NA	CATSRDTGTDTQYF	TGTGCCACCAGCAGAGATACGGGCACAGATACGCAGTATTTT
TRBJ2-3	TRBV4-3	NA	TRBD2	CASSQDRGLAATDTQYF	TGCGCCAGCAGCCAAGACAGGGGACTAGCTGCCACAGATACGCAGTATTTT
TRBJ2-1	TRBV7-2	NA	TRBD2	CASSPAGTSGNYEQFF	TGTGCCAGCAGCCCAGCCGGGACTAGCGGGAACTATGAGCAGTTCTTC
TRBJ2-1	TRBV29-1	NA	TRBD2	CSVFTSGRDEQFF	TGCAGCGTTTTTACTAGCGGGAGGGATGAGCAGTTCTTC
TRBJ1-1	TRBV4-1	NA	NA	CASSQDRGAEAFF	TGCGCCAGCAGCCAAGATCGGGGTGCTGAAGCTTTCTTT
TRBJ1-5	TRBV28	NA	TRBD1	CASSTQGSGQPQHF	TGTGCCAGCAGTACACAGGGGTCAGGTCAGCCCCAGCATTTT
TRBJ2-7	TRBV30	NA	TRBD2	CAWSVTAGDDEQYF	TGTGCCTGGAGTGTAACAGCGGGAGACGACGAGCAGTACTTC
TRBJ2-3	TRBV7-9	NA	TRBD2	CASRPSSGGLDTQYF	TGTGCCAGCAGGCCCTCTAGCGGGGGGCTAGATACGCAGTATTTT
TRBJ2-7	TRBV4-3	NA	NA	CASSQDLRAYYEQYF	TGCGCCAGCAGCCAAGATCTGCGGGCTTACTACGAGCAGTACTTC
TRBJ2-7	TRBV14	NA	TRBD2	CASSQDTSDHLEQYF	TGTGCCAGCAGCCAAGATACTAGCGACCACTTAGAGCAGTACTTC
TRBJ2-7	TRBV6-1	NA	NA	CASTVGGSSYEQYF	TGTGCCAGCACTGTGGGGGGAAGCTCCTACGAGCAGTACTTC
TRBJ2-5	TRBV9	NA	TRBD2	CASSAPLESAGGPGETQYF	TGTGCCAGCAGCGCCCCCTTGGAGTCAGCGGGAGGGCCGGGGGAGACCCAGTACTTC
TRBJ1-4	TRBV2	NA	TRBD1	CASRWAGGGEKLFF	TGTGCCAGCAGATGGGCAGGGGGCGGTGAAAAACTGTTTTTT
TRBJ2-7	TRBV11-2	NA	NA	CASSSHRESGEQYF	TGTGCCAGCAGCTCCCACAGGGAATCCGGCGAGCAGTACTTC
TRBJ2-7	TRBV7-9	once	NA	CASSLEQGITYEQYF	TGTGCCAGCAGCTTAGAACAGGGTATAACCTACGAGCAGTACTTC
TRBJ2-2	TRBV27	NA	NA	CASSQIYRGELFF	TGTGCCAGCAGTCAAATATACAGAGGGGAGCTGTTTTTT
TRBJ2-1	TRBV5-1	NA	NA	CASSPYGGSYNEQFF	TGCGCCAGTTCCCCCTACGGGGGCTCCTACAATGAGCAGTTCTTC
TRBJ2-2	TRBV9	NA	NA	CASSSNAGQHTGELFF	TGTGCCAGCAGCTCAAACGCTGGACAGCACACCGGGGAGCTGTTTTTT
TRBJ2-3	TRBV13	NA	NA	CASSRVGDTQYF	TGTGCCAGCAGCCGGGTGGGAGATACGCAGTATTTT